Shown below are 31 T cell receptor beta chains from a single sample sequenced in a study of blood T cell repertoires in COVID-19. Clones were sequenced by immunoSEQ multiplex PCR, and TCRdb holds only the in-frame ones, with some missing. The profile covers about 340,000 clones, with around 85% appearing a single time and around 4% taken by the ten largest. The sequencing sample was made of PBMCs or T cells enriched from blood (not recorded which). These receptors were collected from a woman in her thirties or forties with acute COVID-19.

The rearrangement joins TRBV6-2 or TRBV6-3 to TRBJ2-7; TRBD1 agrees at 9 bases. J lost 2 bases, V lost 3 bases, and 5 bases had no gene match. Germline-derived CDR1 and CDR2 are MNHEY and SVGEGT. There are 15 residues in the CDR3. The CDR3 nucleotides are TGTGCCAGCAGTTATCGTACAGGGGGCCCCTACGAGCAGTACTTC. It is translated as CASSYRTGGPYEQYF.

This clone was found a few times. The rearrangement uses TRBV19 and TRBJ1-5; D is unclear. Trimming shortened V by 4 bases and J by 0 bases, and 13 bases separated the two germline ends. The CDR3 totals 16 residues. Looked up from germline, CDR1 is LNHDA and CDR2 is SQIVND (reference sequence). The CDR3 DNA sequence: TGTGCCAGTAGTAGAAACAGCTATTATAGCAATCAGCCCCAGCATTTT. Encoded protein: CASSRNSYYSNQPQHF. Based on the CDR3 plus reference TRBV19 and TRBJ1-5, the full variable domain is DGGITQSPKYLFRKEGQNVTLSCEQNLNHDAMYWYRQDPGQGLRLIYYSQIVNDFQKGDIAEGYSVSREKKESFPLTVTSAQKNPTAFYLCASSRNSYYSNQPQHFGDGTRLSIL.

The chain couples TRBV4-3 to TRBJ2-7; 7 bases fit TRBD1. Germline assignment: CDR1 LGHNA and CDR2 YSLEER. V dropped 0 bases and J dropped 6; count of bases not matched to a gene: 11. The CDR3 is 16 amino acids. CDR3 nucleotide sequence: TGCGCCAGCAGCCAAGAGACCGGGACAGCCAGGAGCGAGCAGTACTTC. Residues: CASSQETGTARSEQYF.

V usage is TRBV2 and J usage is TRBJ1-1, with TRBD1 identical over 7 bases. The CDR3 contains 14 residues. The V and J ends lost 6 bases and 1 base, in that order; junction bases with no gene match: 5. From germline, CDR1 is SNHLY and CDR2 FYNNEI. CDR3 nucleotides: TGTGCCAGCAGGTACAGGGGCCAGAACACTGAAGCTTTCTTT. It encodes CASRYRGQNTEAFF.

The V gene is TRBV28, the J gene TRBJ1-4, with D possibly TRBD1 on 5 matching bases. Trimming shortened V by 8 bases and J by 5 bases, and 18 bases separated the two germline ends. Germline V gives CDR1 MDHEN, CDR2 SYDVKM. This CDR3 spans 15 amino acids. The CDR3 DNA reads TGTGCCAGCCATAAGAAGGGCAGGGCGAATGAAAAACTGTTTTTT. This sequence encodes CASHKKGRANEKLFF.

The chain is built from TRBV28 and TRBJ1-2; tentative D call: TRBD1 (6 bases). CDR1 is MDHEN, CDR2 SYDVKM, per germline. V lost 6 bases, J lost 7 bases, and 15 bases lay in between. The CDR3 runs 13 residues. CDR3 sequence reads: CASRAGTKGGYTF. CDR3 DNA sequence: TGTGCCAGCAGAGCCGGGACAAAAGGTGGCTACACCTTC.

This clone was detected only a few times. J is TRBJ1-6 and V is TRBV5-1; D unclear. The V gene's germline CDR1 is SGHRS and CDR2 YFSETQ. V was shortened by 0 bases and J by 6 bases, with 10 bases between the two germline ends. This CDR3 region has 15 residues. CDR3 nucleotides: TGCGCCAGCAGCTTGGCTGGAGAAAGTAATTCACCCCTCCACTTT. It codes for CASSLAGESNSPLHF.

The genes are TRBV28 and TRBJ1-5; D remains ambiguous. V lost 6 bases and J 2 bases, leaving 8 bases between the germline ends. Germline V gene data show CDR1 as MDHEN and CDR2 as SYDVKM. The CDR3 has 13 residues. CDR3 in amino acids: CASRIDGNQPQHF. The CDR3 nucleotides read TGTGCCAGCAGGATAGATGGCAATCAGCCCCAGCATTTT. The whole variable domain, filled in from reference TRBV28 and TRBJ1-5, reads DVKVTQSSRYLVKRTGEKVFLECVQDMDHENMFWYRQDPGLGLRLIYFSYDVKMKEKGDIPEGYSVSREKKERFSLILESASTNQTSMYLCASRIDGNQPQHFGDGTRLSIL.

The chain joins TRBV19 to TRBJ2-7; weak D call: TRBD2 (5 bases). The germline V and J ends were trimmed by 5 bases and 0 bases, with 11 bases remaining between them. The germline gives CDR1 LNHDA, CDR2 SQIVND (reference sequence). This CDR3 is 14 amino acids long. The CDR3 reads CASSSDRDSYEQYF. In nucleotides, the CDR3 is TGTGCCAGTAGTTCGGACCGGGACTCCTACGAGCAGTACTTC.

The rearrangement uses TRBV6-6 and TRBJ1-5, with a weak D call TRBD1 (5 bases). V lost 6 bases and J 5 bases, leaving 14 bases between the germline ends. The CDR3 runs to 14 residues. Per germline, CDR1 MNHNY and CDR2 SVGAGI (reference sequence). CDR3 nucleotides: TGTGCCAGCAGCCGGACCGGGGGGGATCAGCCCCAGCATTTT. Translated, it gives CASSRTGGDQPQHF.

The V and J genes are TRBV5-1 and TRBJ1-4; a possible D gene is TRBD1 (5 bases). Germline V gene lookup returns CDR1 SGHRS and CDR2 YFSETQ. Between the trimmed V and J ends, which lost 0 bases and 6 bases, there was a span of 12 bases. CDR3 length: 15 amino acids. CDR3 amino acids: CASSLASGSHEKLFF. Written as DNA, the CDR3 is TGCGCCAGCAGCTTGGCGTCAGGGTCACATGAAAAACTGTTTTTT.

V and J are TRBV5-6 and TRBJ2-7, with a possible D match to TRBD1 (6 bases). Trimming stripped 4 bases from V and 1 base from J, with 9 bases between. Germline assignment: CDR1 SGHDT and CDR2 YYEEEE. The CDR3 consists of 13 residues. The CDR3 bases are TGTGCCAGCAGCCGTCAGGGGTCCTACGAGCAGTACTTC. Its translation is CASSRQGSYEQYF. Full variable domain (outside the CDR3, taken from reference TRBV5-6 and TRBJ2-7): DAGVTQSPTHLIKTRGQQVTLRCSPKSGHDTVSWYQQALGQGPQFIFQYYEEEERQRGNFPDRFSGHQFPNYSSELNVNALLLGDSALYLCASSRQGSYEQYFGPGTRLTVT.

A remark on this clone: Other DNA sequences in the sample encode the same CDR3. The chain joins TRBV12-3 or TRBV12-4 to TRBJ2-7, with 8 bases that match TRBD1. The CDR3 length is 13 residues. V gave up 1 base and J gave up 4 bases; unmatched junction bases: 0. The CDR3 spells CASSLGQGYEQYF. The CDR3 nucleotides read TGTGCCAGCAGTTTAGGACAGGGGTACGAGCAGTACTTC.

The rearrangement joins TRBV4-2 to TRBJ2-7; D may be TRBD2 (6 bases). Germline V lookup: CDR1 LGHNA, CDR2 YNFKEQ. The germline V and J ends were trimmed by 5 bases and 3 bases, with 17 bases remaining between them. The CDR3 has 15 amino acids. CDR3 loop: CASSETRGTGYEQYF. The DNA for the CDR3 is TGTGCCAGCAGCGAAACGCGCGGGACGGGCTACGAGCAGTACTTC.

This rearrangement joins TRBV19 to TRBJ1-1; 11 bases are shared with TRBD1. The CDR3 runs to 15 residues. Germline values: CDR1 LNHDA, CDR2 SQIVND (reference sequence). J lost 11 bases, V lost 3 bases, and 11 bases had no gene match. The CDR3 DNA reads TGTGCCAGTAGTATCACGGACAGGGGGCGCGACGGCGCTTTCTTT. It specifies CASSITDRGRDGAFF.

The chain carries TRBV5-4 and TRBJ1-6, with D hard to call. The germline gives CDR1 SGHNT, CDR2 YYREEE (reference sequence). Trimming pared 5 bases from V and 11 bases from J, leaving 20 bases between. This CDR3 has 15 amino acids. CDR3 sequence (DNA): TGTGCCAGCAGATCCGGACTCCAAGACCCAGCACCCCTCCACTTT. As protein: CASRSGLQDPAPLHF.

The rearrangement links TRBV19 to TRBJ1-5; D ambiguous. The germline gives CDR1 LNHDA, CDR2 SQIVND (reference sequence). With 3 bases removed from V and 4 bases from J, the gap between germline ends came to 10 bases. This CDR3 is 14 amino acids long. The CDR3 bases are TGTGCCAGTAGTATCATTACTAGAAATCAGCCCCAGCATTTT. Its protein product is CASSIITRNQPQHF.

On this clone itself: Other DNA sequences in this specimen translate into the identical CDR3. This CDR3 reads CASSVTSGSYNEQFF. CDR3 bases: TGTGCCAGCAGCGTTACTAGCGGATCCTACAATGAGCAGTTCTTC. The J gene is TRBJ2-1, the V gene TRBV9; 8 nucleotides agree with TRBD2. V lost 2 bases to trimming and J lost 1 base; unmatched junction nucleotides: 2. The V gene's germline CDR1 is SGDLS and CDR2 YYNGEE. CDR3 length: 15 amino acids.

This clone was seen once. This sequence joins TRBV13 and TRBJ2-5; TRBD2 aligns across 8 bases. J was trimmed by 5 bases and V by 5 bases; bases with no gene match: 4. Germline CDR1 and CDR2: PRHDT and FYEKMQ (reference sequence). The CDR3 contains 13 residues. The CDR3 DNA follows: TGTGCCAGCAGCCCGGGCGGGGGGGAGACCCAGTACTTC. Its translation: CASSPGGGETQYF.

This clone was recorded only once. V is TRBV11-2 and J is TRBJ2-3; D ambiguous. Germline assignment: CDR1 SGHAT and CDR2 FQNNGV. This CDR3 has 16 amino acids. Deletions cut 5 bases from V and 4 bases from J, with 19 bases between. This chain's CDR3 is CASSNDGIWASDTQYF. CDR3 DNA sequence: TGTGCCAGCAGCAATGATGGTATTTGGGCCTCAGATACGCAGTATTTT.

The chain uses TRBV28 and TRBJ2-1; weak D call: TRBD1 (5 bases). The germline CDR1 and CDR2 sequences are MDHEN and SYDVKM. This CDR3 comprises 13 residues. With 5 bases removed from V and 8 bases from J, the gap between germline ends came to 13 bases. The CDR3 DNA follows: TGTGCCAGCAGTGCCTCATGGGGCTATGAGCAGTTCTTC. Its protein is CASSASWGYEQFF.

A note on this clone: The same CDR3 arises from other DNA sequences in this sample as well. The chain has TRBV5-1 and TRBJ2-1, with D tentatively TRBD1 (6 bases). The CDR3 loop spans 13 amino acids. Trimming took off 5 bases at V and 0 bases at J, with 6 bases between the two ends. CDR1 is SGHRS and CDR2 is YFSETQ in the germline V gene. In DNA, the CDR3 is TGCGCCAGCAGACAGGGCTCCTACAATGAGCAGTTCTTC. Its protein product is CASRQGSYNEQFF.

This chain connects TRBV6-5 to TRBJ2-1; 10 nucleotides align to TRBD2. Germline assignment: CDR1 MNHEY and CDR2 SVGAGI. Trimming took 2 bases from V and 10 from J; bases not matched to a gene: 8. This CDR3 has 15 residues. The CDR3 region has the DNA TGTGCCAGCAGTTACACGTCTAGCGGGAGTGGCGAGCAGTTCTTC. Amino acid sequence: CASSYTSSGSGEQFF.

The chain's CDR3 is CSASLASTTDTQYF. The CDR3 DNA reads TGCAGTGCTAGTCTGGCCTCAACCACAGATACGCAGTATTTT. The V call is TRBV20-1, the J call TRBJ2-3; no reliable D call. The CDR3 is made up of 14 amino acids. V lost 3 bases, J lost 2 bases, and 12 bases lay in between. Germline V gives CDR1 DFQATT, CDR2 SNEGSKA (reference sequence).

This chain connects TRBV18 to TRBJ2-1; 14 bases match TRBD2. Germline V gene sequence: CDR1 KGHSH, CDR2 LQKENI. This CDR3 has 16 residues. After removal of 5 bases from V and 4 bases from J, the junction contained 4 bases not matched to a gene. The CDR3: CASSYRLAGGYNEQFF. DNA of the CDR3: TGTGCCAGCTCATACCGACTAGCGGGAGGGTACAATGAGCAGTTCTTC.

The chain combines TRBV7-2 with TRBJ1-2; 10 positions match TRBD1. V lost 1 base and J lost 1; bases outside the gene matches: 3. The CDR3 has 16 residues. Germline V CDR1 and CDR2: SGHTA, FQGNSA. CDR3 nucleotide sequence: TGTGCCAGCAGCTTAGTAGGGACAGGGGATAACTATGGCTACACCTTC. Amino acids: CASSLVGTGDNYGYTF.

The chain couples TRBV18 to TRBJ1-6; the D gene is possibly TRBD1 (5 bases). Between the trimmed V and J ends, which lost 2 bases and 0 bases, there was a span of 11 bases. The CDR3 runs to 17 residues. Germline CDR1 reads KGHSH; CDR2 reads LQKENI. The CDR3 DNA reads TGTGCCAGCTCACCATCAGGGCCAAGCTCCTATAATTCACCCCTCCACTTT. It translates to CASSPSGPSSYNSPLHF.

CDR3 sequence (DNA): TGTGCCAGCAGCGCTTTCGGGACTAGCGGGGGAAACACCGGGGAGCTGTTTTTT. Amino acids: CASSAFGTSGGNTGELFF. This chain uses TRBV9 with TRBJ2-2; 14 bases line up with TRBD2. The CDR3 is made up of 18 amino acids. Germline CDR1 and CDR2: SGDLS and YYNGEE. The V and J ends lost 3 bases and 2 bases, in that order; junction bases with no gene match: 6.

V usage is TRBV7-9 and J usage is TRBJ2-7; 12 bases align to TRBD2. The junction had 9 bases not matched to a gene; V was cut back by 5 bases and J by 1 base. CDR1 and CDR2 (germline): SEHNR, FQNEAQ (reference sequence). This CDR3 region has 17 residues. DNA for the CDR3: TGTGCCAGCAGCCGTCTAGCGGGGGGGCGATCATCCTACGAGCAGTACTTC. As protein: CASSRLAGGRSSYEQYF.

This chain joins TRBV4-2 and TRBJ2-1; 8 bases map to TRBD2. Germline CDR1 and CDR2: LGHNA and YNFKEQ. This CDR3 is 15 amino acids long. With 3 bases clipped from V and 5 bases from J, the junction kept 6 bases outside the gene matches. This CDR3 reads CASSHSGSGDNEQFF. The CDR3 region has the DNA TGTGCCAGCAGCCACAGCGGGAGTGGGGACAATGAGCAGTTCTTC.

The rearrangement joins TRBV5-4 to TRBJ2-1; D might be TRBD1 (5 bases). Trimming removed 6 bases from V and 3 bases from J, with 13 bases in between. Germline lookup yields CDR1 SGHNT and CDR2 YYREEE (reference sequence). This CDR3 contains 14 residues. The CDR3 coding sequence is TGTGCCAGCACAAGGCAGGGAAGCTACAATGAGCAGTTCTTC. The encoded protein is CASTRQGSYNEQFF.